This T cell receptor (beta chain) was sequenced for a study of CD8+CD57+ T cells in acquired aplastic anemia. Remarks on this clonotype: The antigen is not known.

Study outcomes and limitations: Patients and controls shared about 30 CD8+ CDR3 sequences. Patients were compared with controls for CD8+ Simpson's diversity, and no significant difference emerged.

Whoever was chosen for sequencing had shown CD8+CD57+ cell expansion by flow cytometry. The TCR beta profiling, which covered VDJ combination and CDR3 sequence, was carried out using genomic DNA as the template. TCRdb fed the reads into MiXCR, producing one record per CDR3 protein. In the table there are 200,000 to 250,000 distinct CDR3 sequences, roughly 60% of which are singletons. The CDR3 extends over 13 amino acids. CDR1 SGDLS and CDR2 YYNGEE come from the germline V gene. V shed 4 bases and J shed 5 bases, with 9 bases lying between them. Sequenced input: sorted CD4+, CD8+, or CD8+CD57+ T cells (not recorded which) from PBMCs. The sequence came from a human donor with aplastic anemia. The chain carries TRBV9 and TRBJ2-2; D is perhaps TRBD1 (5 bases). This chain's CDR3 is CASSSGPTGELFF. DNA of the CDR3: TGTGCCAGCAGCTCAGGGCCTACCGGGGAGCTGTTTTTT.